The clone carrying this T cell receptor beta chain has just a few counts. Its specificity is not known. The sample belongs to a study of shared clonotypes between healthy human individuals. For every subset, genomic DNA was evenly distributed across several immunoSEQ plates. TCRdb's table, derived via immunoSEQ multiplex PCR, lists solely in-frame clones and lacks some. The data show under 750,000 clones, around 70% seen once. Notes on the study in general: Sharing across a handful of donors was seen in about 5% of naive CD4 clonotypes. Larger estimated richness was generally recorded for naive subsets relative to memory subsets.

Per the germline V gene, CDR1 is SGHRS and CDR2 is YFSETQ. This CDR3 spans 13 amino acids. V shed 5 bases and J shed 6 bases, with 14 bases lying between them. This chain connects TRBV5-1 to TRBJ1-2; tentative D call: TRBD1 (6 bases). The source material was memory CD4+ T cells sorted from blood. The subset: CD45RA-negative fraction. This TCR derives from a woman aged 25-40 years in good health. This CDR3 reads CASSREGGNGYTF. CDR3 coding DNA: TGCGCCAGCAGTCGGGAAGGGGGGAATGGCTACACCTTC.